The 14 T cell receptor beta chains in this list originate from one sample, sequenced in a study of T cells in women clearing cervical HPV infection. Profiled with immunoSEQ multiplex PCR; TCRdb holds only in-frame clones, not every one. The table lists some 40,000 clones, with approximately 1.2% in the top ten. Material for sequencing was blood buffy coat. The receptor set was obtained from a woman aged 18 to 69 with a cervical HPV16 infection that either progressed to CIN3+ or cleared (not recorded which).

The CDR3 spells CSANPERVSSYNEQFF. The CDR3 DNA, read in part, is TGCAGTGCCAATCCTGAGAGGGTCAGCTCCTACAATGAG. The V call is TRBV20-1, the J call TRBJ2-1; the D gene is possibly TRBD2 (5 bases). The DNA ends 3 residues before the CDR3 does, and the rest of the CDR3 is filled in from the germline J gene. The V gene lost 6 bases and the J gene lost 0 bases, with 18 bases spanning the gap. Germline V gene sequence: CDR1 DFQATT, CDR2 SNEGSKA (reference sequence). This CDR3 comprises 16 residues.

The DNA read from the CDR3 is TGCAGTGCTAGTGGCCCCATTGACGAG. This codes for CSASGPIDE. The complete CDR3 protein is CSASGPIDEQYF. This chain links TRBV20-1 with TRBJ2-7; no clear D gene. The sequenced fragment ends 3 residues before the CDR3 boundary, so the rest is inferred from the germline J gene. The germline V gene encodes CDR1 DFQATT and CDR2 SNEGSKA (reference sequence). The CDR3 covers 12 residues. The ends were cut back, 3 bases at V and 5 bases at J, with 11 bases in the middle.

As regards this clone: Read coverage stops 3 residues before the CDR3 terminus; the germline J gene supplies the remainder. The chain couples TRBV5-1 to TRBJ1-1, with D possibly TRBD1 on 5 matching bases. V was trimmed by 1 base and J by 0 bases, leaving 13 bases between them. Per the germline V gene, CDR1 is SGHRS and CDR2 is YFSETQ. The CDR3 loop spans 16 amino acids. CDR3 sequence: CASSLMQGRLNTEAFF. The DNA read from the CDR3 is TGCGCCAGCAGCTTGATGCAGGGTCGACTGAACACTGAA.

CDR3 bases read: TGTGCCAGCAGTGGGCTATCAGGGTGGCGTCTCTCTGAA. Encoded protein: CASSGLSGWRLSE. The whole CDR3 protein is CASSGLSGWRLSEAFF. The V and J genes are TRBV6-1 and TRBJ1-1; the D gene is possibly TRBD1 (5 bases). The sequenced fragment ends 3 residues before the CDR3 boundary, so the rest is inferred from the germline J gene. The ends were cut back, 4 bases at V and 6 bases at J, with 21 bases in the middle. The CDR3 sequence is 16 residues long. The germline V gene has CDR1 MNHNS and CDR2 SASEGT.

In the case of this clone: The read finishes 3 residues shy of the CDR3 end, and the germline J gene is used to complete it. The V and J genes are TRBV19 and TRBJ2-4, with D perhaps TRBD1 (6 bases). Germline CDR1 LNHDA, CDR2 SQIVND (reference sequence). CDR3 length: 14 amino acids. The covered CDR3 bases are TGTGCCAGTAGTATAGTCACAGGGACGGCTGGT. This gives the protein CASSIVTGTAG. The complete CDR3 reads CASSIVTGTAGQYF.

A word on this clone: The sequenced fragment ends 3 residues before the CDR3 boundary, so the rest is inferred from the germline J gene. The chain carries TRBV11-2 and TRBJ2-5, with TRBD2 as a possible D gene (5 bases). This CDR3 contains 13 residues. Germline CDR1 and CDR2: SGHAT and FQNNGV. Trimming removed 3 bases from V and 4 bases from J, with 9 bases in between. CDR3 DNA, as far as it was read: TGTGCCAGCAGCTTGGGAGCGGTAGAGACC. Translated, it gives CASSLGAVET. The entire CDR3 reads CASSLGAVETQYF.

As for this clone: Read coverage stops 3 residues before the CDR3 terminus; the germline J gene supplies the remainder. This sequence joins TRBV5-1 and TRBJ2-1, with 12 bases identical to TRBD2. This CDR3 is 15 amino acids long. V lost 4 bases to trimming and J lost 7 bases; unmatched junction nucleotides: 6. Germline V gene sequence: CDR1 SGHRS, CDR2 YFSETQ. CDR3 bases read: TGCGCCAGCAGCAATCTAGCGGGAGGGCCGAATGAG. Translation gives CASSNLAGGPNE. The CDR3 in its entirety is CASSNLAGGPNEQFF.

Turning to this clone: Sequencing ends 3 residues short of the CDR3 end; the germline J gene provides the rest. The chain carries TRBV18 and TRBJ1-1; no reliable D call. The CDR3 covers 13 residues. Germline CDR1 is KGHSH and CDR2 is LQKENI. V was cut by 3 bases and J by 5 bases, with 10 bases left in between. Incomplete CDR3 DNA: TGTGCCAGCTCACCCCCCTCGAGGACTGAA. Its translation is CASSPPSRTE. The full CDR3 sequence reads CASSPPSRTEAFF.

To note about this clone: Coverage ceases 3 residues before the CDR3 finishes, and the germline J gene fills in the end. The V gene is TRBV19, the J gene TRBJ1-5, with D unresolved. Germline CDR1 LNHDA, CDR2 SQIVND (reference sequence). V was shortened by 5 bases and J by 4 bases, with 15 bases between the two germline ends. The CDR3 contains 15 residues. The sequenced part of the CDR3 DNA is TGTGCCAGTAGTCAAGGAGGGCACCTGAATCAGCCC. This translates into CASSQGGHLNQP. The full-length CDR3 reads as CASSQGGHLNQPQHF.

Turning to this clone: The read terminates 3 residues ahead of where the CDR3 ends, so the germline J gene completes it. The gene calls are TRBV29-1 and TRBJ2-3, with 15 bases fitting TRBD2. Germline-derived CDR1 and CDR2 are SQVTM and ANQGSEA. Losses at the gene ends were 7 bases for V and 4 bases for J; bases not matched to a gene: 3. The CDR3 extends over 14 amino acids. CDR3 sequence reads: CSGTSGGAADTQYF. The DNA read from the CDR3 is TGCAGCGGGACTAGCGGGGGGGCGGCAGATACG.

Of note for this clone: The read falls 3 residues short of the CDR3 end, and the missing part is taken from the germline J gene. The chain uses TRBV5-1 and TRBJ2-2; a possible D gene is TRBD1 (6 bases). The CDR3 length is 15 residues. Germline lookup yields CDR1 SGHRS and CDR2 YFSETQ. CDR3 sequence reads: CASGQGLAGANVLFF. CDR3 DNA (partial): TGCGCCAGCGGGCAGGGGTTAGCCGGGGCCAACGTG.

Points on this clone: Read sequence stops 3 residues before the CDR3 end, and the germline J gene provides the missing end. The chain employs TRBV11-2 and TRBJ1-5, with D tentatively TRBD1 (5 bases). From germline, CDR1 is SGHAT and CDR2 FQNNGV. CDR3 size: 15 residues. The V end lost 0 bases, the J end lost 6 bases, and 12 bases lay between the germline ends. CDR3 DNA (partial): TGTGCCAGCAGCTTAGATCCTCGGGGACTTCAGCCC. This sequence encodes CASSLDPRGLQP. The entire CDR3 protein reads CASSLDPRGLQPQHF. The whole variable domain, filled in from reference TRBV11-2 and TRBJ1-5, reads EAGVAQSPRYKIIEKRQSVAFWCNPISGHATLYWYQQILGQGPKLLIQFQNNGVVDDSQLPKDRFSAERLKGVDSTLKIQPAKLEDSAVYLCASSLDPRGLQPQHFGDGTRLSIL.

With regard to this clone: The read gets to within 3 residues of the CDR3 end, and the germline J gene fills in the rest. The chain links TRBV19 to TRBJ2-3; unclear D gene. Trimming removed 6 bases at V and 2 bases at J, with 12 bases between. The CDR3 length is 14 residues. From germline, CDR1 is LNHDA and CDR2 SQIVND (reference sequence). The CDR3 DNA, read in part, is TGTGCCAGTAGAGGTCAAAAGAACACAGATACG. This sequence encodes CASRGQKNTDT. The full CDR3 protein reads CASRGQKNTDTQYF.

Concerning this clone: The read finishes 3 residues shy of the CDR3 end, and the germline J gene is used to complete it. J is TRBJ2-3 and V is TRBV20-1; 10 bases are shared with TRBD1. Per germline, CDR1 DFQATT and CDR2 SNEGSKA (reference sequence). The CDR3 contains 16 residues. With V trimmed by 5 bases and J by 6 bases, 14 bases remained unmatched. This chain's CDR3 is CSAPRGGQGSTDTQYF. The covered CDR3 bases are TGCAGTGCTCCCCGGGGGGGACAGGGGTCCACGGATACG.